The rows below give T cell receptor beta chains drawn from one sample of a study of blood T cell repertoires in COVID-19. This table comes from immunoSEQ multiplex PCR, and its TCRdb copy is limited to in-frame clones, with some not included. The sample consists of about 200,000 clones, approximately 86% of them appearing once. The sample taken for sequencing was PBMCs or T cells enriched from blood (not recorded which). The receptors come from a woman aged 40-49 years with acute COVID-19. CDR3s include the opening cysteine and the closing phenylalanine or tryptophan. D genes are given only for firm matches. The listing skips clone size in some rows; elsewhere it reads once, few, many or a size class.

TRBV7-9	.	TRBJ2-1	TRBD2	TGTGCCAGCAGCCCACCAGGGACTAGCGGGGGCTACAATGAGCAGTTCTTC	CASSPPGTSGGYNEQFF
TRBV7-9	.	TRBJ2-7	.	TGTGCCAGCAGCTTAGCCGCTACAGGGTTCTCCTACGAGCAGTACTTC	CASSLAATGFSYEQYF
TRBV2	.	TRBJ2-2	.	TGTGCCAGCAGGGAGTCCGGGGAGCTGTTTTTT	CASRESGELFF
TRBV28	.	TRBJ2-2	.	TGTGCCAGCAGTTTACTAAACACCGGGGAGCTGTTTTTT	CASSLLNTGELFF
TRBV7-9	.	TRBJ2-5	.	TGTGCCAGCTCGCTTAGTCGTATCGGGAGTGAGACCCAGTACTTC	CASSLSRIGSETQYF
TRBV12-3/TRBV12-4	.	TRBJ2-1	.	TGTGCCAGCAGCGGTAAAAGCGGCAATGAGCAGTTCTTC	CASSGKSGNEQFF
TRBV27	few	TRBJ2-1	TRBD2	TGTGCCAGCAGTTTGACTAGCGGGGGGTACAATGAGCAGTTCTTC	CASSLTSGGYNEQFF
TRBV19	.	TRBJ2-1	.	TGTGCCAGTAGTACGACAGCCTACAATGAGCAGTTCTTC	CASSTTAYNEQFF
TRBV4-1	.	TRBJ2-2	TRBD1	TGCGCCAGCAGCCAAGCGGGACAGGGGGCCCACACCGGGGAGCTGTTTTTT	CASSQAGQGAHTGELFF
TRBV5-6	.	TRBJ2-3	TRBD1	TGTGCCAGCAGCCTCGGACAGGGGTCTCCAGATACGCAGTATTTT	CASSLGQGSPDTQYF
TRBV6-6	.	TRBJ1-1	.	TGTGCCAGCAGTTACTTTGACACCGAGACTTTCTTT	CASSYFDTETFF
TRBV28	.	TRBJ2-2	.	TGTGCCAGCAGTTTAAGGTGGCGGGAGAACACCGGGGAGCTGTTTTTT	CASSLRWRENTGELFF
TRBV5-1	.	TRBJ2-1	TRBD1	TGCGCCAGCAGCTACCCATTCGACAGGGGGGGTAGTGAGCAGTTCTTC	CASSYPFDRGGSEQFF
TRBV5-4	.	TRBJ2-5	.	TGTGCCAGCAGCGCGCCAAACCGCCAAGAGACCCAGTACTTC	CASSAPNRQETQYF
TRBV4-3	.	TRBJ2-7	TRBD2	TGCGCCAGCAGCCAAGGACTAGCGTCGACCGAGCAGTACTTC	CASSQGLASTEQYF
TRBV28	once	TRBJ2-1	TRBD2	TGTGCCAGCAGCCCGGGACTAGCGAGGAATGAGCAGTTCTTC	CASSPGLARNEQFF
TRBV28	.	TRBJ2-5	.	TGTGCCAGCAGTTTTCGAGGGGGAAATGGCGAAGAGACCCAGTACTTC	CASSFRGGNGEETQYF
TRBV24-1	.	TRBJ2-5	.	TGTGCCACCAGTGTTGCGGGACCCCAAGAGACCCAGTACTTC	CATSVAGPQETQYF
TRBV29-1	.	TRBJ2-5	TRBD1	TGCAGCGTTGAAGATTCGACCTCCGGGACAGGCTGGTTGGAGACCCAGTACTTC	CSVEDSTSGTGWLETQYF
TRBV18	.	TRBJ2-6	TRBD1	TGTGCCAGCGCTAGACAGGGTAACCCCCTGTCTGGGGCCAACGTCCTGACTTTC	CASARQGNPLSGANVLTF